This T cell receptor beta chain derives from a study of T cell responses to AZD1222 COVID-19 vaccine. Study observations and caveats: Nearly half of spike-specific TCRs reportedly target variant regions that are unmutated in the B.1.351 and B.1.1.7 variants. Baseline serology detected seropositivity in only a handful of AZD1222 recipients. After the peak T cell response, and only then, were repertoires sampled. The study found Spike-specific TCR breadth and depth rose after two AZD1222 doses.

The germline V gene encodes CDR1 MNHNS and CDR2 SASEGT. The CDR3 consists of 14 residues. Trimming cost V 1 base and J 5 bases, with 9 bases left between them. A note on this clone: The target antigen is unknown.

Libraries were prepared by immunoSEQ multiplex PCR; TCRdb keeps only in-frame clonotypes and omits some of them. The sample yields about 190,000 clones, approximately 87% seen once. The sample here was peripheral blood, taken on day 0 of MenACWY control vaccination. The receptor was isolated from an adult in good health. V is TRBV6-1 and J is TRBJ1-5; D remains unclear. Written as DNA, the CDR3 is TGTGCCAGCAGTGAAGAGGTTCCCCATCAGCCCCAGCATTTT. It specifies CASSEEVPHQPQHF.